The clone carrying this T cell receptor (beta chain) was detected ten times or more. What it recognizes is unknown. Sequencing ends 3 residues short of the CDR3 end; the germline J gene provides the rest. Germline V gene data show CDR1 as DFQATT and CDR2 as SNEGSKA (reference sequence). The CDR3 is made up of 13 amino acids. The repertoire was sequenced with immunoSEQ multiplex PCR; TCRdb's copy has only in-frame clones and lacks some. The record shows 50,000 or so clones for this sample, with no singletons present. Most patients and controls had Caucasian heritage. Heparinized whole blood, about 4.5 to 9 ml, came from each donor. These data belong to a study of T cell clonality in common variable immunodeficiency. Whole-study findings and limits: Reportedly, TCR beta sequences from common variable immunodeficiency showed fewer deletions and N-nucleotide insertions. CVID subjects had higher TCRbeta clonality than healthy controls, most marked in about a third.

The chain combines TRBV20-1 with TRBJ1-4; D is possibly TRBD1 (6 bases). The sequenced sample was peripheral blood mononuclear cells. The clonotype was recovered from a person aged 18 to 75 in good health. The sequenced part of the CDR3 DNA is TGCAGTGCTAGACAAGGGGGGGAATCACCA. Encoded protein: CSARQGGESP. The entire CDR3 protein is CSARQGGESPLFF.